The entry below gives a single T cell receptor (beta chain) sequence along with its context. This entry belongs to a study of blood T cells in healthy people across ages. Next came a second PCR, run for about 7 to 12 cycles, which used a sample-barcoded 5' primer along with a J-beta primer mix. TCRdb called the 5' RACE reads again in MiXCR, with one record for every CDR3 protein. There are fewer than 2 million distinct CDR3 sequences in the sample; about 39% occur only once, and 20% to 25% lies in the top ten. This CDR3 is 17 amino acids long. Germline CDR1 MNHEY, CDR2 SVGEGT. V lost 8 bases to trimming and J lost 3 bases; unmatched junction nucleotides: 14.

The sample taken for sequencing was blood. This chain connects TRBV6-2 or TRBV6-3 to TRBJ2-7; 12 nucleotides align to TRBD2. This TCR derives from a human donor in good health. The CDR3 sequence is CASFSSRLAGDLYEQYF. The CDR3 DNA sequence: TGTGCCAGCTTCTCTAGCCGACTAGCGGGGGATCTCTACGAGCAGTACTTC.